The 14 T cell receptor beta chains below were found in one sample sequenced in a study of early T cells in non-severe SARS-CoV-2 infection (dated by TCRdb to the early 2020s). Library preparation used 5' RACE. The sequencing machine was a NextSeq 500. TCRdb trimmed public reads at Q25 via fastp, called clones via MiXCR and kept in-frame beta chains. A single entry per CDR3 protein holds the most common genes and DNA from its merged rows. A total of some 54,000 distinct CDR3 sequences appear in this sample, roughly a tenth of them only once. Clones ranked in the top ten supply 8.6% of the sample. The sample comprised whole blood. These receptors were obtained from an adult who was a healthcare worker with PCR-confirmed SARS-CoV-2 infection or an uninfected control (not recorded which).

This clonotype appeared many times. The CDR3 region has the DNA TGTGCCAGCAGCTTACTAGCGGGCTACGAGCAGTACTTC. The encoded protein is CASSLLAGYEQYF. The chain links TRBV7-2 to TRBJ2-7; 8 bases map to TRBD2. Germline trimming cut 2 bases from V and 3 bases from J; bases unmatched to any gene: 0. This CDR3 has 13 amino acids. CDR1 is SGHTA and CDR2 is FQGNSA in the germline V gene.

J is TRBJ2-7 and V is TRBV6-2 or TRBV6-3, with 8 nucleotides matching TRBD2. Germline V CDR1 and CDR2: MNHEY, SVGEGT. Trimming removed 4 bases from V and 2 bases from J; junction bases left unmatched: 7. The CDR3 spans 15 residues. The CDR3 reads CASSFISGSTYEQYF. In DNA form, the CDR3 reads TGTGCCAGCAGTTTTATAAGCGGGAGCACCTACGAGCAGTACTTC.

This clonotype has a handful of counts. The CDR3 is CASSLVPLSSYNSPLHF. In DNA, the CDR3 is TGCGCCAGCAGCTTGGTACCGTTGAGCTCCTATAATTCACCCCTCCACTTT. The chain combines TRBV5-1 with TRBJ1-6; no definite D call. V lost 0 bases and J 0 bases, leaving 10 bases between the germline ends. This CDR3 contains 17 residues. CDR1 is SGHRS and CDR2 is YFSETQ in the germline V gene.

This clonotype was picked up many times. The CDR3 sequence: CASSLGAATGELFF. In nucleotides, the CDR3 is TGTGCCAGCAGTTTGGGGGCGGCCACCGGGGAGCTGTTTTTT. V usage is TRBV27 and J usage is TRBJ2-2; D perhaps matches TRBD1 (6 bases). Germline V gives CDR1 MNHEY, CDR2 SMNVEV (reference sequence). Between the trimmed V and J ends, which lost 3 bases and 4 bases, there was a span of 9 bases. The CDR3 is 14 amino acids.

This clonotype has a count of ten or more. The chain joins TRBV12-3 or TRBV12-4 to TRBJ1-5; maybe TRBD1 (6 bases). The V gene lost 0 bases and the J gene lost 7 bases, with 19 bases spanning the gap. The CDR3 consists of 17 residues. CDR3 nucleotide sequence: TGTGCCAGCAGTTTAGCAGGGGGAGATTTGAGGGGCCAGCCCCAGCATTTT. Translation gives CASSLAGGDLRGQPQHF.

The V call is TRBV29-1, the J call TRBJ1-2; 9 bases are shared with TRBD1. Germline V lookup: CDR1 SQVTM, CDR2 ANQGSEA. Unmatched junction bases numbered 12, after V lost 2 bases and J lost 5 bases. The CDR3 totals 16 residues. The CDR3 bases are TGCAGCGTTGAACTTCGCGCGGGGACAGGGCCGTATGGCTACACCTTC. It codes for CSVELRAGTGPYGYTF.

In this sample, this clonotype turned up many times. This chain joins TRBV7-2 and TRBJ1-6, with D possibly matching TRBD1 (6 bases). V lost 1 base and J 5 bases, leaving 9 bases between the germline ends. Germline values: CDR1 SGHTA, CDR2 FQGNSA. This CDR3 is 15 amino acids long. CDR3 sequence (DNA): TGTGCCAGCAGCTTAGAGGCAGGGGATAATTCACCCCTCCACTTT. Protein sequence: CASSLEAGDNSPLHF. Combining the CDR3 with reference TRBV7-2 and TRBJ1-6 gives the whole variable domain GAGVSQSPSNKVTEKGKDVELRCDPISGHTALYWYRQSLGQGLEFLIYFQGNSAPDKSGLPSDRFSAERTGGSVSTLTIQRTQQEDSAVYLCASSLEAGDNSPLHFGNGTRLTVT.

Worth noting for this clonotype: Mismatch with germline at one junction end may stem from a read error. This chain joins TRBV7-8 and TRBJ2-7; 15 bases line up with TRBD2. The CDR3 is 15 residues long. Germline V lookup: CDR1 SGHVS, CDR2 FQNEAQ. Here the CDR3 DNA reads TGTGTCAGCAGCTCGGGGACTAGCGGGAGGCACGAGCAGTACTTC. Its translation is CVSSSGTSGRHEQYF.

The chain links TRBV7-2 to TRBJ2-3, with D perhaps matching TRBD2 (5 bases). CDR1 and CDR2 from the germline V gene are SGHTA and FQGNSA. Trimming cost V 3 bases and J 2 bases, with 12 bases left between them. The CDR3 extends over 15 amino acids. CDR3 in amino acids: CASSLVPSLTDTQYF. The CDR3 nucleotides are TGTGCCAGCAGCTTGGTCCCTAGCCTCACAGATACGCAGTATTTT. The full variable domain, with the rest looked up from reference TRBV7-2 and TRBJ2-3, is GAGVSQSPSNKVTEKGKDVELRCDPISGHTALYWYRQSLGQGLEFLIYFQGNSAPDKSGLPSDRFSAERTGGSVSTLTIQRTQQEDSAVYLCASSLVPSLTDTQYFGPGTRLTVL.

This clonotype was seen a few times. This rearrangement joins TRBV12-2 to TRBJ2-1; the table's D gene call, TRBD2, was not cross checked with the DNA. TRBV12-2 is a listed pseudogene. This CDR3 comprises 20 residues. CDR3 in DNA: TGTGCAAGTCGCTTAGCTGGCGGCCTAGGATGGCGGGAGCATGACAATGAGCAGTTCTTC. Translating gives CASRLAGGLGWREHDNEQFF.

This clonotype has just a few counts. The chain recombines TRBV27 with TRBJ1-2, with 8 bases fitting TRBD1. The CDR3 loop spans 13 amino acids. Germline loops: CDR1 MNHEY, CDR2 SMNVEV (reference sequence). J gave up 10 bases and V 5 bases, and 9 bases lay outside the gene matches. The CDR3 DNA reads as TGTGCCAGCAGTCCCGGACAGGGAGGCGACTACACCTTC. Translating it yields CASSPGQGGDYTF.

V is TRBV10-3 and J is TRBJ2-7; D gene ambiguous. Trimming pared 0 bases from V and 6 bases from J, leaving 9 bases between. CDR3 length: 13 residues. The V gene's germline CDR1 is ENHRY and CDR2 SYGVKD. The CDR3, as DNA: TGTGCCATCAGTGAGTCGAATGACCCCGAGCAGTACTTC. Translation: CAISESNDPEQYF.

Comment on this clonotype: Since a much larger clone is just one base distant, this may be a read error. V usage is TRBV18 and J usage is TRBJ2-2; D remains unclear. The CDR3 covers 13 residues. Germline V lookup: CDR1 KGHSH, CDR2 LQKENI. CDR3 region: CVSSPPGPGELFF. The CDR3 DNA follows: TGTGTCAGCTCACCACCAGGCCCCGGGGAGCTGTTTTTT.

This clonotype occurred a few times. The rearrangement links TRBV9 to TRBJ2-2; D remains ambiguous. Trimming removed 0 bases at V and 0 bases at J, with 6 bases between. Germline V gene lookup returns CDR1 SGDLS and CDR2 YYNGEE. This CDR3 has 15 amino acids. CDR3 DNA: TGTGCCAGCAGCGTAGCATCCTCGAACACCGGGGAGCTGTTTTTT. Protein: CASSVASSNTGELFF. The variable domain in full, completed from reference TRBV9 and TRBJ2-2, reads DSGVTQTPKHLITATGQRVTLRCSPRSGDLSVYWYQQSLDQGLQFLIQYYNGEERAKGNILERFSAQQFPDLHSELNLSSLELGDSALYFCASSVASSNTGELFFGEGSRLTVL.